Following are 17 T cell receptor beta chains from one sample sequenced in a study of blood T cells in healthy people across ages. A second roughly 7 to 11 cycle PCR used barcoded and J-beta primers. From the 5' RACE reads, TCRdb called clonotypes with MiXCR, one entry per CDR3 protein. The data show more than 1.4 million distinct CDR3 sequences, with around 42% seen just once and 7.9% held by the top ten. The sequenced sample was blood. The receptors were sampled from a woman younger than 30 in good health.

The sample holds a few counts of this clonotype. The rearrangement uses TRBV2 and TRBJ2-1; D uncertain. CDR1 and CDR2 from the germline V gene are SNHLY and FYNNEI. V shed 0 bases and J shed 11 bases, with 11 bases lying between them. This CDR3 is 13 amino acids long. The CDR3 DNA is TGTGCCAGCAGTGAAGCGCGTTACGACCAGCAGTTCTTC. Amino acids: CASSEARYDQQFF. Full variable domain (remainder filled in from reference TRBV2 and TRBJ2-1): EPEVTQTPSHQVTQMGQEVILRCVPISNHLYFYWYRQILGQKVEFLVSFYNNEISEKSEIFDDQFSVERPDGSNFTLKIRSTKLEDSAMYFCASSEARYDQQFFGPGTRLTVL.

The chain links TRBV4-1 to TRBJ1-1, with D possibly TRBD1 on 5 matching bases. Germline CDR1 reads MGHRA; CDR2 reads YSYEKL. V was pared by 4 bases and J by 4 bases, with 16 bases between. This CDR3 has 15 amino acids. CDR3 in DNA: TGCGCCAGCAGCCCGGGTCAGGGCAGACCCACTGAAGCTTTCTTT. This gives the protein CASSPGQGRPTEAFF.

This sequence joins TRBV20-1 and TRBJ1-5; possibly TRBD1 for D (5 bases). Looked up from germline, CDR1 is DFQATT and CDR2 is SNEGSKA (reference sequence). The CDR3 has 14 amino acids. V lost 5 bases to trimming and J lost 6 bases, with 17 bases between them. CDR3 sequence: CSALRGDLGQPQHF. The CDR3 bases are TGCAGTGCTCTCCGGGGGGACTTGGGTCAGCCCCAGCATTTT.

This clonotype appeared a few times. V usage is TRBV20-1 and J usage is TRBJ2-5; no firm D call. Trimming stripped 0 bases from V and 6 bases from J, with 11 bases between. Per germline, CDR1 DFQATT and CDR2 SNEGSKA (reference sequence). The CDR3 consists of 13 residues. CDR3 in amino acids: CSARDPVWKTQYF. The CDR3 DNA sequence: TGCAGTGCTAGAGATCCGGTGTGGAAGACCCAGTACTTC.

J is TRBJ1-2 and V is TRBV20-1; 8 bases agree with TRBD1. J gave up 6 bases and V 2 bases, and 8 bases lay outside the gene matches. Germline V gives CDR1 DFQATT, CDR2 SNEGSKA (reference sequence). This CDR3 has 14 residues. The CDR3 coding sequence is TGCAGTGCTAGAAAAGCGGGCAGGGGGCATGGCTACACCTTC. Its translation is CSARKAGRGHGYTF.

The rearrangement links TRBV30 to TRBJ1-6, with 9 positions matching TRBD1. The CDR3 consists of 14 residues. Trimming cost V 7 bases and J 3 bases; bases outside gene matches: 4. Germline loops: CDR1 GTSNPN, CDR2 SVGIG (reference sequence). CDR3 region: CALQGAFYNSPLHF. The CDR3 DNA sequence: TGTGCCTTACAGGGGGCGTTCTATAATTCACCCCTCCACTTT.

This clonotype has more than one count but fewer than ten. The genes are TRBV1 and TRBJ1-4. TRBV1 is listed as a pseudogene. The CDR3 spans 14 residues. CDR3 sequence (DNA): TGCACCAGCAGCTTCTCGCTGGGTAATGAAAAACTGTTTTTT. Its protein is CTSSFSLGNEKLFF.

In its sample, this clonotype was seen a few times. The genes are TRBV12-3 or TRBV12-4 and TRBJ1-2; D might be TRBD1 (6 bases). Trimming cost V 0 bases and J 4 bases, with 12 bases left between them. The CDR3 covers 15 residues. CDR3 coding DNA: TGTGCCAGCAGTTTAGCACAGGGTTTTCTCTATGGCTACACCTTC. It encodes CASSLAQGFLYGYTF.

The chain is built from TRBV9 and TRBJ2-3; D could derive from TRBD1 or TRBD2 (5 bases each). The V end lost 3 bases, the J end lost 5 bases, and 16 bases lay between the germline ends. The CDR3 is 15 residues long. Germline assignment: CDR1 SGDLS and CDR2 YYNGEE. CDR3 nucleotide sequence: TGTGCCAGCAGCGCCGGAGGACACGGTGGAGATACGCAGTATTTT. Its translation: CASSAGGHGGDTQYF.

This clonotype appeared a few times. The J gene is TRBJ2-7, the V gene TRBV27; 8 nucleotides agree with TRBD2. The germline V gene has CDR1 MNHEY and CDR2 SMNVEV (reference sequence). The CDR3 loop spans 12 amino acids. After removal of 6 bases from V and 8 bases from J, the junction contained 6 bases not matched to a gene. The CDR3 sequence is CASSPGGGQQYF. For the CDR3, the DNA is TGTGCCAGCAGCCCCGGGGGGGGACAGCAGTACTTC.

This clonotype was seen a handful of times. The rearrangement joins TRBV4-2 to TRBJ2-7; 7 positions agree with TRBD2. J lost 0 bases, V lost 3 bases, and 8 bases had no gene match. The V gene's germline CDR1 is LGHNA and CDR2 YNFKEQ. The CDR3 covers 16 residues. In DNA form, the CDR3 reads TGTGCCAGCAGCCAGGAAGGGCTAGCGGACTCCTACGAGCAGTACTTC. Protein: CASSQEGLADSYEQYF.

This clonotype occurred a few times. This chain links TRBV29-1 with TRBJ2-1, with 7 bases that match TRBD2. The CDR3 is made up of 13 amino acids. The V segment lost 7 bases and the J segment 9 bases; nucleotides outside the gene matches: 12. The V gene's germline CDR1 is SQVTM and CDR2 ANQGSEA. In DNA form, the CDR3 reads TGCAGCGCTGGGACTACTCCCATCGGTGAGCAGTTCTTC. Protein: CSAGTTPIGEQFF.

In regard to this clonotype: A much larger clone lies a single base off, so this may be a read error. This chain connects TRBV6-4 to TRBJ2-1; TRBD2 aligns across 15 bases. Near its end, the DNA agrees better with TRBJ2-7, so the J call may be wrong. Germline values: CDR1 MRHNA, CDR2 SNTAGT. The CDR3 has 15 amino acids. The CDR3 reads CASSGTSGGANEQYF. CDR3 bases: TGTGCCAGCAGTGGGACTAGCGGGGGGGCCAATGAGCAGTACTTC.

In its sample, this clonotype was seen a few times. The V and J genes are TRBV27 and TRBJ1-2; a possible D gene is TRBD1 (6 bases). V lost 0 bases and J lost 3, with 11 bases in between. This CDR3 has 15 residues. Germline V gene lookup returns CDR1 MNHEY and CDR2 SMNVEV (reference sequence). This CDR3 reads CASSLSQGPYYGYTF. CDR3 sequence (DNA): TGTGCCAGCAGTTTATCGCAGGGGCCCTACTATGGCTACACCTTC.

Of note for this clonotype: This could be a read error, since a much larger clone is one nucleotide away. V and J are TRBV5-1 and TRBJ2-7; tentatively, D is TRBD2 (5 bases). This CDR3 is built from 14 residues. The germline V gene encodes CDR1 SGHRS and CDR2 YFSETQ. The V and J ends lost 0 bases and 5 bases respectively, with 12 bases between them. The CDR3 loop reads CASSLVTEVDEQYF. CDR3 DNA: TGCGCCAGCAGCTTGGTCACGGAGGTCGACGAGCAGTACTTC.

This clonotype was observed a handful of times. At one end the junction does not follow the germline gene, possibly because of a read error. V usage is TRBV7-7 and J usage is TRBJ2-5; TRBD1 matches 7 bases. Looked up from germline, CDR1 is SSHAT and CDR2 is FNYEAQ (reference sequence). The CDR3 has 17 amino acids. The CDR3 protein is CASSLALTGATQETQYF. CDR3 nucleotides: TGTGCTAGCAGCTTAGCCCTAACAGGGGCGACGCAAGAGACCCAGTACTTC.

V usage is TRBV27 and J usage is TRBJ2-1, with 8 bases that match TRBD2. CDR1 is MNHEY and CDR2 is SMNVEV in the germline V gene (reference sequence). This CDR3 is 14 amino acids long. V dropped 7 bases and J dropped 4; count of bases not matched to a gene: 6. CDR3 DNA sequence: TGTGCCAGCAAAGGAGCGGGGGCGTACAATGAGCAGTTCTTC. This codes for CASKGAGAYNEQFF.